The 28 T cell receptor beta chains reported below all come from one sample, sequenced in a study of T cell repertoires in cytomegalovirus infection. These receptors' antigens are unknown. MiXCR was run by TCRdb on the reads, yielding one entry per CDR3 protein. The repertoire holds around 300,000 distinct CDR3 sequences, with around 20% as singletons. Sequencing used cultured PBMCs, obtained from culture after CMV antigen stimulation. Source of these receptors: a human donor in good health (CMV status not recorded). Some clones in this sample may be carry-over from other donors' samples.

This clonotype has a single count. The chain employs TRBV20-1 and TRBJ1-2; D unresolved. V was pared by 3 bases and J by 2 bases, with 7 bases between. CDR1 DFQATT and CDR2 SNEGSKA come from the germline V gene (reference sequence). This CDR3 is 12 amino acids long. The CDR3 sequence is CSASWQNYGYTF. The CDR3 DNA reads TGCAGTGCTAGTTGGCAGAACTATGGCTACACCTTC.

The V call is TRBV7-2, the J call TRBJ2-5; D is perhaps TRBD2 (6 bases). The ends were cut back, 1 base at V and 5 bases at J, with 14 bases in the middle. This CDR3 is 15 amino acids long. The germline V gene has CDR1 SGHTA and CDR2 FQGNSA. The CDR3 reads CASSLVSPGEETQYF. In nucleotides, the CDR3 is TGTGCCAGCAGCTTAGTCTCCCCGGGGGAGGAGACCCAGTACTTC.

V is TRBV28 and J is TRBJ2-7, with TRBD1 matching 8 bases. Germline values: CDR1 MDHEN, CDR2 SYDVKM. Losses at the gene ends were 6 bases for V and 3 bases for J; bases not matched to a gene: 7. The CDR3 sequence is 14 residues long. The CDR3 spells CASSGTGVIYEQYF. As DNA, the CDR3 is TGTGCCAGCAGCGGGACAGGAGTTATCTACGAGCAGTACTTC.

This clonotype was counted ten times or more. This sequence joins TRBV7-8 and TRBJ2-1; 9 bases are a match to TRBD2. Germline CDR1 and CDR2: SGHVS and FQNEAQ. Germline trimming cut 4 bases from V and 5 bases from J; bases unmatched to any gene: 9. The CDR3 spans 16 residues. CDR3 sequence reads: CASSSRPSGKNNEQFF. The CDR3 bases are TGTGCCAGCAGCTCACGACCTAGCGGGAAAAACAATGAGCAGTTCTTC.

This clonotype has just a few counts. This rearrangement joins TRBV6-1 to TRBJ1-3, with a weak D call TRBD1 (6 bases). CDR1 is MNHNS and CDR2 is SASEGT in the germline V gene. V lost 6 bases, J lost 0 bases, and 12 bases lay in between. The CDR3 contains 15 residues. CDR3 in DNA: TGTGCCAGCAGCCGGACAGCAGACTCTGGAAACACCATATATTTT. Its protein product is CASSRTADSGNTIYF.

In DNA, the CDR3 is TGTGCCAGCAGTGCCCCGAGGGAAGCTTTCTTT. Amino acid sequence: CASSAPREAFF. The chain uses TRBV6-1 and TRBJ1-1, with unresolved D. Trimming shortened V by 4 bases and J by 8 bases, and 8 bases separated the two germline ends. Germline V gene lookup returns CDR1 MNHNS and CDR2 SASEGT. The CDR3 has 11 residues.

This clonotype has a count of ten or more. The rearrangement uses TRBV7-2 and TRBJ1-5; D is perhaps TRBD1 (6 bases). Trimming took 1 base from V and 3 from J, leaving 10 bases between them. CDR1 SGHTA and CDR2 FQGNSA come from the germline V gene. The CDR3 has 15 residues. CDR3 sequence reads: CASSLDYRVNQPQHF. DNA of the CDR3: TGTGCCAGCAGCTTAGACTACAGGGTCAATCAGCCCCAGCATTTT.

The chain carries TRBV19 and TRBJ1-2; D is unresolved. The germline V gene has CDR1 LNHDA and CDR2 SQIVND (reference sequence). The germline V and J ends were trimmed by 3 bases and 0 bases, with 11 bases remaining between them. The CDR3 sequence is 15 residues long. CDR3 sequence (DNA): TGTGCCAGTAGTATCGGGAGCCGAGCTAACTATGGCTACACCTTC. This sequence encodes CASSIGSRANYGYTF.

This clonotype was seen a few times. The J gene is TRBJ2-1, the V gene TRBV6-1; D might be TRBD2 (6 bases). V dropped 1 base and J dropped 8 bases, with 12 bases sitting between them. The CDR3 has 14 residues. Germline CDR1 and CDR2: MNHNS and SASEGT. The CDR3 nucleotides are TGTGCCAGCAGTGAAGGCTGGAGGAGGGATGAGCAGTTCTTC. It encodes CASSEGWRRDEQFF.

The rearrangement links TRBV15 to TRBJ2-7; tentatively, D is TRBD2 (6 bases). Germline V lookup: CDR1 LNHNV, CDR2 YYDKDF (reference sequence). The CDR3 covers 12 residues. Trimming removed 5 bases at V and 4 bases at J, with 9 bases between. CDR3 in amino acids: CATSGSGYEQYF. CDR3 nucleotides: TGTGCCACCAGCGGGAGCGGGTACGAGCAGTACTTC. Combining the CDR3 with reference TRBV15 and TRBJ2-7 gives the whole variable domain DAMVIQNPRYQVTQFGKPVTLSCSQTLNHNVMYWYQQKSSQAPKLLFHYYDKDFNNEADTPDNFQSRRPNTSFCFLDIRSPGLGDTAMYLCATSGSGYEQYFGPGTRLTVT.

The V gene is TRBV7-2, the J gene TRBJ2-5; D unclear. Trimming took 1 base from V and 6 from J, leaving 9 bases between them. The CDR3 has 13 amino acids. Germline V lookup: CDR1 SGHTA, CDR2 FQGNSA. The CDR3 here is CASSLEVAQTQYF. CDR3 nucleotides: TGTGCCAGCAGCTTAGAGGTGGCGCAGACCCAGTACTTC.

This clonotype has just a few counts. The chain is built from TRBV10-3 and TRBJ2-7; D is uncertain. Per germline, CDR1 ENHRY and CDR2 SYGVKD. V gave up 3 bases and J gave up 6 bases, with 9 bases separating them. This CDR3 is 12 amino acids long. CDR3 residues: CAISDNLSEQYV. The CDR3 DNA follows: TGTGCCATCAGTGATAATCTTTCCGAGCAGTACGTC.

Many counts were recorded for this clonotype. The rearrangement uses TRBV12-3 or TRBV12-4 and TRBJ2-1; 8 bases align to TRBD2. The CDR3 extends over 18 amino acids. Losses at the gene ends were 6 bases for V and 2 bases for J; bases not matched to a gene: 15. The CDR3 protein is CASSVRLAGKGAYNEQFF. The CDR3 region has the DNA TGTGCCAGCAGCGTAAGGCTAGCGGGCAAGGGGGCCTACAATGAGCAGTTCTTC.

This clonotype was observed a few times. This chain uses TRBV6-1 with TRBJ2-5, with 12 bases aligning to TRBD2. CDR1 is MNHNS and CDR2 is SASEGT in the germline V gene. CDR3 size: 19 residues. J gave up 6 bases and V 5 bases, and 19 bases lay outside the gene matches. CDR3 residues: CASSTPFGLAGRTIQTQYF. In DNA, the CDR3 is TGTGCCAGCAGTACCCCCTTTGGACTAGCGGGGCGGACTATACAGACCCAGTACTTC.

This chain connects TRBV7-9 to TRBJ2-7, with D unresolved. CDR1 SEHNR and CDR2 FQNEAQ come from the germline V gene (reference sequence). This CDR3 comprises 13 residues. V dropped 6 bases and J dropped 6 bases, with 15 bases sitting between them. In nucleotides, the CDR3 is TGTGCCAGCAGACCCCCAGGCATCCGCGAGCAGTACTTC. The encoded protein is CASRPPGIREQYF.

The chain uses TRBV12-3 or TRBV12-4 and TRBJ1-1, with unresolved D. The V end was cut by 6 bases, the J end by 7 bases, with 21 bases between. CDR3 size: 15 residues. CDR3 sequence: CASRRHGSPLNEAFF. CDR3 sequence (DNA): TGTGCCAGCAGGCGACACGGCTCCCCTCTTAATGAAGCTTTCTTT.

This clonotype was seen only a few times. The V and J genes are TRBV18 and TRBJ2-7; D gene uncertain. The V and J ends lost 6 bases and 3 bases respectively, with 15 bases between them. The CDR3 loop spans 14 amino acids. Germline CDR1 is KGHSH and CDR2 is LQKENI. CDR3 loop: CASSPQDGSYEQYF. The CDR3 DNA is TGTGCCAGCTCGCCTCAGGACGGTAGCTACGAGCAGTACTTC.

The table lists this clonotype with a few counts. The genes are TRBV20-1 and TRBJ2-3, with a possible D match to TRBD1 (5 bases). Trimming left V 3 bases short and J 1 base short, with 11 bases between. The CDR3 has 14 amino acids. Germline lookup yields CDR1 DFQATT and CDR2 SNEGSKA (reference sequence). The CDR3 here is CSASLSGRTDTQYF. CDR3 DNA sequence: TGCAGTGCTAGTCTGTCAGGGCGCACAGATACGCAGTATTTT.

The chain uses TRBV20-1 and TRBJ2-1, with TRBD2 identical over 12 bases. Germline lookup yields CDR1 DFQATT and CDR2 SNEGSKA (reference sequence). The CDR3 consists of 15 residues. The ends lost 5 bases at V and 5 bases at J; junction bases unmatched: 7. CDR3 protein: CSASPLAGGDNEQFF. Here the CDR3 DNA reads TGCAGTGCTTCACCACTAGCGGGAGGCGACAATGAGCAGTTCTTC.

The J gene is TRBJ1-4, the V gene TRBV12-3 or TRBV12-4; D not certain. Between the trimmed V and J ends, which lost 0 bases and 2 bases, there was a span of 7 bases. CDR3 length: 15 amino acids. The CDR3 spells CASSLARGTNEKLFF. CDR3 sequence (DNA): TGTGCCAGCAGTTTAGCGCGAGGCACTAATGAAAAACTGTTTTTT.

This clonotype was detected many times. This chain uses TRBV11-2 with TRBJ2-5, with unresolved D. The CDR3 loop spans 16 amino acids. V was shortened by 2 bases and J by 0 bases, with 13 bases between the two germline ends. Germline loops: CDR1 SGHAT, CDR2 FQNNGV. The CDR3 DNA reads as TGTGCCAGCAGCTTAAATTTTGCAGAGTACCAAGAGACCCAGTACTTC. Residues: CASSLNFAEYQETQYF.

Only a few counts were recorded for this clonotype. This chain connects TRBV4-1 to TRBJ2-5, with 7 bases that match TRBD1. This CDR3 is 15 amino acids long. Germline CDR1 reads MGHRA; CDR2 reads YSYEKL. V was pared by 1 base and J by 5 bases, with 7 bases of the junction left unmatched. The DNA of the CDR3 is TGCGCCAGCAGCCAAGGACAGGGAATCGTCGAGACCCAGTACTTC. Its translation is CASSQGQGIVETQYF.

This clonotype was counted many times. V and J are TRBV11-2 and TRBJ2-2, with D perhaps TRBD2 (5 bases). This CDR3 region has 16 residues. V was shortened by 3 bases and J by 8 bases, with 19 bases between the two germline ends. Germline CDR1 and CDR2: SGHAT and FQNNGV. The CDR3 region is CASSLLPGINSGELFF. CDR3 nucleotides: TGTGCCAGCAGCTTGTTGCCGGGGATTAATTCTGGGGAGCTGTTTTTT.

Details on this clonotype: An end of the junction does not agree with germline; a read error may underlie this. The chain recombines TRBV7-2 with TRBJ2-3, with 14 bases lining up with TRBD2. Germline values: CDR1 SGHTA, CDR2 FQGNSA. This CDR3 comprises 16 residues. The CDR3 sequence is CASSKWTSGRPDTQCF. The CDR3 DNA is TGTGCCAGCAGCAAATGGACTAGCGGGAGGCCAGATACGCAGTGTTTT.

This clonotype was recorded a few times. The J gene is TRBJ2-2, the V gene TRBV6-6; 8 bases line up with TRBD2. Per the germline V gene, CDR1 is MNHNY and CDR2 is SVGAGI (reference sequence). The CDR3 sequence is 14 residues long. V was clipped by 7 bases and J by 7 bases; unmatched bases: 8. The CDR3 loop is CASTWGLVGGELFF. The CDR3 nucleotides are TGTGCCAGCACATGGGGACTAGTAGGCGGGGAGCTGTTTTTT.

This clonotype has only a few counts. The chain employs TRBV11-1 and TRBJ1-2; a weak D match, TRBD1 (6 bases). This CDR3 is built from 15 residues. The V and J ends lost 5 bases and 6 bases respectively, with 19 bases between them. The germline V gene encodes CDR1 SGHAT and CDR2 FQDESV (reference sequence). CDR3 nucleotide sequence: TGTGCCAGCAGCCGGCGACAGGCCTTCGACGATGGCTACACCTTC. Translating it yields CASSRRQAFDDGYTF.

There are many counts of this clonotype. The chain employs TRBV7-2 and TRBJ1-5; possibly TRBD1 for D (6 bases). The V end lost 4 bases, the J end lost 3 bases, and 10 bases lay between the germline ends. CDR1 is SGHTA and CDR2 is FQGNSA in the germline V gene. The CDR3 runs to 14 residues. Here the CDR3 reads CASSYTGSNQPQHF. CDR3 DNA: TGTGCCAGCAGCTATACAGGGTCCAATCAGCCCCAGCATTTT.

This clonotype has at least ten counts. The rearrangement links TRBV6-2 or TRBV6-3 to TRBJ1-1; a weak D match, TRBD1 (5 bases). CDR3 length: 13 residues. Trimming shortened V by 6 bases and J by 4 bases, and 12 bases separated the two germline ends. Germline CDR1 and CDR2: MNHEY and SVGEGT. The CDR3 reads CASSSGGVTEAFF. As DNA, the CDR3 is TGTGCCAGCAGCTCTGGGGGGGTCACTGAAGCTTTCTTT.